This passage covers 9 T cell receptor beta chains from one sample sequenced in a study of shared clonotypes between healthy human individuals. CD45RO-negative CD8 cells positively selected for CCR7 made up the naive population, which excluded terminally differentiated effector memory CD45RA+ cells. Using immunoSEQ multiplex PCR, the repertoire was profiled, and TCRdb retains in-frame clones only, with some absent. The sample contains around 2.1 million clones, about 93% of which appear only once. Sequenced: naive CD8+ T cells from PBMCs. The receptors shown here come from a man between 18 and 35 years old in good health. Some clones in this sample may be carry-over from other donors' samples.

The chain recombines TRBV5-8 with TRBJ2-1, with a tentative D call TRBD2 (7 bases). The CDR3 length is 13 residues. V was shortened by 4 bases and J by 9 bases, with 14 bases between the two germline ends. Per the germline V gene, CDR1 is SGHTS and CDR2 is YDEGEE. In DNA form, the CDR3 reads TGTGCCAGCAGCCCGGGGGGCGGCCCTGAGCAGTTCTTC. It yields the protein CASSPGGGPEQFF.

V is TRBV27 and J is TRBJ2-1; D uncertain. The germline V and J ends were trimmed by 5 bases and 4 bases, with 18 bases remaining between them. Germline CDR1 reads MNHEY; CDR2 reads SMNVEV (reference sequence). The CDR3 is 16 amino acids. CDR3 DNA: TGTGCCAGCAGTCACCTCGCGGCCCCAGGTTACAATGAGCAGTTCTTC. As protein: CASSHLAAPGYNEQFF.

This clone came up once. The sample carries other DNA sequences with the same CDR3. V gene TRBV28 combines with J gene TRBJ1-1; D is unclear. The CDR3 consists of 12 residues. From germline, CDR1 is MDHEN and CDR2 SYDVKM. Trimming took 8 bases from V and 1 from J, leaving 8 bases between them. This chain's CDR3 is CASRPGNTEAFF. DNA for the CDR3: TGTGCCAGCCGACCGGGGAACACTGAAGCTTTCTTT.

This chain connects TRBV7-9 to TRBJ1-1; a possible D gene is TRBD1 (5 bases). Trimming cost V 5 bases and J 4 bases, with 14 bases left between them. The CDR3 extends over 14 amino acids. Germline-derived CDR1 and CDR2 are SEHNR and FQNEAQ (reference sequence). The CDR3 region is CASSPEGSSTEAFF. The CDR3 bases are TGTGCCAGCAGCCCCGAGGGGAGCAGCACTGAAGCTTTCTTT.

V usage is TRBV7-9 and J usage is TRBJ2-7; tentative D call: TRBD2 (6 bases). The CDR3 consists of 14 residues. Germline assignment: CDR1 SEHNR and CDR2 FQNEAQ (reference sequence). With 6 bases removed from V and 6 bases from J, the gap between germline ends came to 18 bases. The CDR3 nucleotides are TGTGCCAGCAGGCCCCTGAACTGGGGGGTCGAGCAGTACTTC. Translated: CASRPLNWGVEQYF.

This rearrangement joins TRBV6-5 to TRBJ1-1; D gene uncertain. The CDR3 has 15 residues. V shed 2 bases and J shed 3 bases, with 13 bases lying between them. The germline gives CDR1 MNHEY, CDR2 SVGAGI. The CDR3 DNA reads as TGTGCCAGCAGTTACGAGGGAGTGGAAGACACTGAAGCTTTCTTT. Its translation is CASSYEGVEDTEAFF.

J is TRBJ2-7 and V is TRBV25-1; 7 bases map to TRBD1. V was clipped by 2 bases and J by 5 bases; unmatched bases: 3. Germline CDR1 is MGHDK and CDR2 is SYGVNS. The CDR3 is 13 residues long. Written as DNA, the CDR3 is TGTGCCAGCAGTGAACGACAGGGTAACGAGCAGTACTTC. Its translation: CASSERQGNEQYF.

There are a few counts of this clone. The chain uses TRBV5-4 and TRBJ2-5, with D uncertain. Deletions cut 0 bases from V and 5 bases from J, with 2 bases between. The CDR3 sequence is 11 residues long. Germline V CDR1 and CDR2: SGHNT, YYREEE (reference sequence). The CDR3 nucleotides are TGTGCCAGCAGCTTGGACGAGACCCAGTACTTC. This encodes CASSLDETQYF.

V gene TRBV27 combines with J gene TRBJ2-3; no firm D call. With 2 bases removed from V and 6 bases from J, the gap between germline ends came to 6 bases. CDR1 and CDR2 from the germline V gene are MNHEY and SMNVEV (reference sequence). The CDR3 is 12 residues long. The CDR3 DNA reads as TGTGCCAGCAGTTTACTGCTGGATACGCAGTATTTT. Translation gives CASSLLLDTQYF.